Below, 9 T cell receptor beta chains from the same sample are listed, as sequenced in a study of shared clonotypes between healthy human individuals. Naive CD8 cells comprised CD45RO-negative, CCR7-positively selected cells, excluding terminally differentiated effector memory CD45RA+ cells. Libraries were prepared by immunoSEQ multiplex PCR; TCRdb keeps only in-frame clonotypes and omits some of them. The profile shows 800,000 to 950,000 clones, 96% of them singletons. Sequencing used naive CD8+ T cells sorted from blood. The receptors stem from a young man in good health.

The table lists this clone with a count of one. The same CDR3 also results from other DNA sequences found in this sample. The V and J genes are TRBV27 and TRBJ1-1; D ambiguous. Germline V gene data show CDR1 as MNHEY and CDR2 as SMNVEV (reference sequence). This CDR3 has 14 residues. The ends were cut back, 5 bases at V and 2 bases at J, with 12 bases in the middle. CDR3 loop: CASSPRSGNTEAFF. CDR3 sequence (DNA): TGTGCCAGCAGTCCCCGTTCTGGCAACACTGAAGCTTTCTTT.

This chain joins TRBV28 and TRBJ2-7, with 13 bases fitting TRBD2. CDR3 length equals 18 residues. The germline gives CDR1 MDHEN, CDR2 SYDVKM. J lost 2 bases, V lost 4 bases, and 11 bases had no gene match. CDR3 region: CASSYRGLAGTGAYEQYF. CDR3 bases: TGTGCCAGCAGTTATCGGGGACTAGCGGGGACGGGAGCCTACGAGCAGTACTTC.

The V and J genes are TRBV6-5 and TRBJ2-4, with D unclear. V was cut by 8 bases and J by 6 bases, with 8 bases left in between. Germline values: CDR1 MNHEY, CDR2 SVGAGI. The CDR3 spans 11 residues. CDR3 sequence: CASHAGNIQYF. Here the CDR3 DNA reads TGTGCCAGCCATGCTGGAAACATTCAGTACTTC.

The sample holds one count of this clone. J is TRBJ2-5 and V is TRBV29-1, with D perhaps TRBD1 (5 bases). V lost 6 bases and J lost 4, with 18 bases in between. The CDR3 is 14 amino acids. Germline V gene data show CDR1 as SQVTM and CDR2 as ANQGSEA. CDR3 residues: CSVVPFDSIETQYF. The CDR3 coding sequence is TGCAGCGTCGTACCTTTTGACAGCATAGAGACCCAGTACTTC.

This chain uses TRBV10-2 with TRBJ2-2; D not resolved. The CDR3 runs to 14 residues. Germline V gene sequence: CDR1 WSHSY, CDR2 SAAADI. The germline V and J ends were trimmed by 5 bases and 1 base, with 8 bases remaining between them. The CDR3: CASSRAENTGELFF. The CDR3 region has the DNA TGCGCCAGCAGTCGGGCAGAGAACACCGGGGAGCTGTTTTTT.

The CDR3: CASRPLRRRTEAFF. The CDR3 nucleotides read TGTGCCAGCAGACCTCTGCGACGGCGTACTGAAGCTTTCTTT. This chain connects TRBV6-5 to TRBJ1-1; no definite D call. This CDR3 has 14 amino acids. V dropped 6 bases and J dropped 5 bases, with 16 bases sitting between them. Germline V gives CDR1 MNHEY, CDR2 SVGAGI.

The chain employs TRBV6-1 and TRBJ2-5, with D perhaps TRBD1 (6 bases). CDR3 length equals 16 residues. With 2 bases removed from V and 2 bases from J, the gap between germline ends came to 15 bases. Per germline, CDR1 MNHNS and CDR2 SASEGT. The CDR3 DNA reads TGTGCCAGCAGTGAACCGTTCACAGGGTCTCAAGAGACCCAGTACTTC. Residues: CASSEPFTGSQETQYF.

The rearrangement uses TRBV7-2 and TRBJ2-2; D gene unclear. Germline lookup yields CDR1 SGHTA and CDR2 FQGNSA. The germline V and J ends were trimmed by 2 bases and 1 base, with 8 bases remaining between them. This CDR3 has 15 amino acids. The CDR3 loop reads CASSLPVMNTGELFF. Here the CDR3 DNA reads TGTGCCAGCAGCTTACCAGTGATGAACACCGGGGAGCTGTTTTTT. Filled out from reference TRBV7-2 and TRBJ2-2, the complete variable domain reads GAGVSQSPSNKVTEKGKDVELRCDPISGHTALYWYRQSLGQGLEFLIYFQGNSAPDKSGLPSDRFSAERTGGSVSTLTIQRTQQEDSAVYLCASSLPVMNTGELFFGEGSRLTVL.

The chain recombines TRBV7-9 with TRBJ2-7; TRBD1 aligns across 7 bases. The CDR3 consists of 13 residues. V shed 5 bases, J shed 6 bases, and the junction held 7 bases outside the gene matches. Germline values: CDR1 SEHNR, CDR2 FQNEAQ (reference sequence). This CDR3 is CASSHTGVGEQYF. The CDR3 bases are TGTGCCAGCAGCCATACAGGGGTCGGCGAGCAGTACTTC. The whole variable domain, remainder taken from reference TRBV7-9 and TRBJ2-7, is DTGVSQNPRHKITKRGQNVTFRCDPISEHNRLYWYRQTLGQGPEFLTYFQNEAQLEKSRLLSDRFSAERPKGSFSTLEIQRTEQGDSAMYLCASSHTGVGEQYFGPGTRLTVT.